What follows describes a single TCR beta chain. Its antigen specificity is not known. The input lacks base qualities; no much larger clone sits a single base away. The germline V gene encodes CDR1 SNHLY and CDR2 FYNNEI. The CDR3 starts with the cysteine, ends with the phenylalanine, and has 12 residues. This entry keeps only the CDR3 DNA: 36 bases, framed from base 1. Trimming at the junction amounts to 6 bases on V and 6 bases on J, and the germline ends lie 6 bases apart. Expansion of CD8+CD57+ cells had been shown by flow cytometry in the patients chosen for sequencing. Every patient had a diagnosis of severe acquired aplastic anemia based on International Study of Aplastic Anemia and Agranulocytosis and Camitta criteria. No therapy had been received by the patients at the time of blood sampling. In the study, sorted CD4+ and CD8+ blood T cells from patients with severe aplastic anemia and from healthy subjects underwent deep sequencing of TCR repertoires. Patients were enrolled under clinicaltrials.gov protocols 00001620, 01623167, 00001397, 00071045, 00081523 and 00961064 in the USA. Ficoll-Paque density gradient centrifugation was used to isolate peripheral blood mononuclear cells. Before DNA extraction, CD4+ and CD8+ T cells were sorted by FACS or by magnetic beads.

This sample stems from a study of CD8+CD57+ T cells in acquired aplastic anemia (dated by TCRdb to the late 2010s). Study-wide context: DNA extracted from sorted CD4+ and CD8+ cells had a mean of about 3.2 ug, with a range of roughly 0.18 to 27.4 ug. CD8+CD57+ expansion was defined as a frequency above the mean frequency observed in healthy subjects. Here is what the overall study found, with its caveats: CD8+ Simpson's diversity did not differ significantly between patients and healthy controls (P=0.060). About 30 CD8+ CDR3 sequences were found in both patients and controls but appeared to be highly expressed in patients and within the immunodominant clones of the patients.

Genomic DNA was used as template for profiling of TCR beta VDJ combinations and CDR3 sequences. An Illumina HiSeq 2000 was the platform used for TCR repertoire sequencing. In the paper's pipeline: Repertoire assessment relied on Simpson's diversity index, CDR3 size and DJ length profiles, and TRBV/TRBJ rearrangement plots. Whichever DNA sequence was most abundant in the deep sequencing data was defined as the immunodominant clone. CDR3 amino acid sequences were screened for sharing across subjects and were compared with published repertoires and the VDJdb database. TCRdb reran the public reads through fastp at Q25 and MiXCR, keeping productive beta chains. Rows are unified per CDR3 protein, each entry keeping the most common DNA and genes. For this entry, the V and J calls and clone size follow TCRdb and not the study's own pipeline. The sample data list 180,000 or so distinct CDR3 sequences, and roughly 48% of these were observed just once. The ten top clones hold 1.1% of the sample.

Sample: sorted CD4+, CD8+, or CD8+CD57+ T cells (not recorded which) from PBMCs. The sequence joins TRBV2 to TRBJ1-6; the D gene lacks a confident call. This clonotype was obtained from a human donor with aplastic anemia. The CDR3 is CASSSINSPLHF. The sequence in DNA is TGTGCCAGCAGCTCGATTAATTCACCCCTCCACTTT.